The rows below give T cell receptor beta chains drawn from one sample of a study of T cell changes during pregnancy in multiple sclerosis. The repertoire was sequenced with immunoSEQ multiplex PCR; TCRdb's copy has only in-frame clones and lacks some. This table has approximately 30,000 clones, roughly nine tenths appearing once. The sample here was CD8+ T cells from peripheral blood mononuclear cells, taken before pregnancy. The source is a female donor with multiple sclerosis, enrolled in a pregnancy study. Both conserved end residues are part of each CDR3. Each record gives: CDR3 DNA, CDR3 protein, V gene, clone size, D gene, J gene. The D gene is left open where the match is weak. A row's size may be missing; if present it is once, few, many or a size class.

CDR3nt: TGCGCCAGCAGCACGAAACTAGCGGGAGATTACAATGAGCAGTTCTTC
CDR3aa: CASSTKLAGDYNEQFF
v_gene: TRBV5-1
abundance: -
d_gene: TRBD2
j_gene: TRBJ2-1

CDR3nt: TGTGCCTGGAGTGCCGGGACAGGGTATGGCTACACCTTC
CDR3aa: CAWSAGTGYGYTF
v_gene: TRBV30
abundance: -
d_gene: TRBD1
j_gene: TRBJ1-2

CDR3nt: TGCAGCGTTCTCAGGGGGACTGAAGCTTTCTTT
CDR3aa: CSVLRGTEAFF
v_gene: TRBV29-1
abundance: -
d_gene: TRBD1
j_gene: TRBJ1-1

CDR3nt: TGCAGCGTTTTTACTAGCGGGAGTTTCTACGAGCAGTACTTC
CDR3aa: CSVFTSGSFYEQYF
v_gene: TRBV29-1
abundance: -
d_gene: TRBD2
j_gene: TRBJ2-7

CDR3nt: TGCGCCAGCAGCGAAGGACTAGCGGGTTCCAATGAGCAGTTCTTC
CDR3aa: CASSEGLAGSNEQFF
v_gene: TRBV5-1
abundance: -
d_gene: TRBD2
j_gene: TRBJ2-1

CDR3nt: TGTGCTAGTGGTCAACCGGAGGAAGTAGAGCACGAGCAGTACTTC
CDR3aa: CASGQPEEVEHEQYF
v_gene: TRBV12-5
abundance: -
d_gene: -
j_gene: TRBJ2-7

CDR3nt: TGTGCCAGCAGCTTCCCGGGTGAGCAGTTCTTC
CDR3aa: CASSFPGEQFF
v_gene: TRBV11-2
abundance: -
d_gene: -
j_gene: TRBJ2-1

CDR3nt: TGTGCCAGCAGCACTAGCGGGGGAGGTGCAGATACGCAGTATTTT
CDR3aa: CASSTSGGGADTQYF
v_gene: TRBV13
abundance: -
d_gene: TRBD2
j_gene: TRBJ2-3

CDR3nt: TGCAGCGTTGAGGTGTCAGGGGTGGATGGCTACACCTTC
CDR3aa: CSVEVSGVDGYTF
v_gene: TRBV29-1
abundance: -
d_gene: -
j_gene: TRBJ1-2

CDR3nt: TGTGCCAGCAGTCCTTACTACGAGCAGTACTTC
CDR3aa: CASSPYYEQYF
v_gene: TRBV27
abundance: -
d_gene: -
j_gene: TRBJ2-7

CDR3nt: TGTGCCAGCAGCGTAGGTCAGGGGTCGTTGGCTGGCTACACCTTC
CDR3aa: CASSVGQGSLAGYTF
v_gene: TRBV9
abundance: few
d_gene: -
j_gene: TRBJ1-2

CDR3nt: TGTGCCAGCCGACAGGGAATTCGGGAAAACATTCAGTACTTC
CDR3aa: CASRQGIRENIQYF
v_gene: TRBV27
abundance: once
d_gene: TRBD1
j_gene: TRBJ2-4

CDR3nt: TGTGCCAGCGGCAGGGGGAATGAGGTCTATGGCTACACCTTC
CDR3aa: CASGRGNEVYGYTF
v_gene: TRBV27
abundance: -
d_gene: TRBD1
j_gene: TRBJ1-2

CDR3nt: TGTGCCAGCAGTTTTTCCGGTACCCAAGAGACCCAGTACTTC
CDR3aa: CASSFSGTQETQYF
v_gene: TRBV27
abundance: -
d_gene: -
j_gene: TRBJ2-5

CDR3nt: TGTGCCAGTAGTATAGGGGCAGGGGGCTACGAGCAGTACTTC
CDR3aa: CASSIGAGGYEQYF
v_gene: TRBV19
abundance: once
d_gene: TRBD1
j_gene: TRBJ2-7

CDR3nt: TGTGCCAGCAGCTTCCAACCCGGGACAAACGCTGAAGCTTTCTTT
CDR3aa: CASSFQPGTNAEAFF
v_gene: TRBV13
abundance: -
d_gene: -
j_gene: TRBJ1-1

CDR3nt: TGTGCCAGCAGCTTGGGGACAGGGGGCGGAAGCAATCAGCCCCAGCATTTT
CDR3aa: CASSLGTGGGSNQPQHF
v_gene: TRBV5-8
abundance: -
d_gene: TRBD1
j_gene: TRBJ1-5

CDR3nt: TGTGCCAGCAGTGAGACAGTGAACACTGAAGCTTTCTTT
CDR3aa: CASSETVNTEAFF
v_gene: TRBV6-6
abundance: -
d_gene: -
j_gene: TRBJ1-1

CDR3nt: TGTGCCAGCAGCTTAGAAGGAGCTCGCACTGAAGCTTTCTTT
CDR3aa: CASSLEGARTEAFF
v_gene: TRBV7-9
abundance: -
d_gene: -
j_gene: TRBJ1-1

CDR3nt: TGTGCCTGGAGTTCTACTGGGGGGTACACAGATACGCAGTATTTT
CDR3aa: CAWSSTGGYTDTQYF
v_gene: TRBV30
abundance: -
d_gene: -
j_gene: TRBJ2-3

CDR3nt: TGTGCCAGCAGTGGAGCCGTGGGGACAGGAGTATACTTC
CDR3aa: CASSGAVGTGVYF
v_gene: TRBV25-1
abundance: -
d_gene: TRBD1
j_gene: TRBJ2-7

CDR3nt: TGCGCCAGCAGCCCGTATAGCGGGAGCTACAATGAGCAGTTCTTC
CDR3aa: CASSPYSGSYNEQFF
v_gene: TRBV5-1
abundance: -
d_gene: TRBD2
j_gene: TRBJ2-1

CDR3nt: TGTGCCAGCAGTTACTCAAGACAGGGGGAGACCCAGTACTTC
CDR3aa: CASSYSRQGETQYF
v_gene: TRBV6-5
abundance: -
d_gene: TRBD1
j_gene: TRBJ2-5

CDR3nt: TGCAGCGTTGAAGAGTTTACAGGGGGTAACTCTGGGGCCAACGTCCTGACTTTC
CDR3aa: CSVEEFTGGNSGANVLTF
v_gene: TRBV29-1
abundance: -
d_gene: TRBD1
j_gene: TRBJ2-6

CDR3nt: TGTGCCAGCAGCTCATTCGTGACTAGCGGAGCGGGGACCGGGGAGCTGTTTTTT
CDR3aa: CASSSFVTSGAGTGELFF
v_gene: TRBV11-2
abundance: -
d_gene: TRBD2
j_gene: TRBJ2-2

CDR3nt: TGTGCCAGCAGTTACGCGACAGGGGCCGAAGCTTTCTTT
CDR3aa: CASSYATGAEAFF
v_gene: TRBV6-5
abundance: -
d_gene: TRBD1
j_gene: TRBJ1-1

CDR3nt: TGTGCCAGCACAGGGGAGAACACCGGGGAGCTGTTTTTT
CDR3aa: CASTGENTGELFF
v_gene: TRBV6-1
abundance: -
d_gene: -
j_gene: TRBJ2-2

CDR3nt: TGCGCCAGCTTGGGGGGGTTCGCCCTTGAAAAACTGTTTTTT
CDR3aa: CASLGGFALEKLFF
v_gene: TRBV10-2
abundance: -
d_gene: -
j_gene: TRBJ1-4

CDR3nt: TGTGCCAGCAGCACAGGGCAGGGAAACTATGGCTACACCTTC
CDR3aa: CASSTGQGNYGYTF
v_gene: TRBV13
abundance: -
d_gene: -
j_gene: TRBJ1-2

CDR3nt: TGTGCCAGCAGCGGACAGGGGGACATTGAAGCTTTCTTT
CDR3aa: CASSGQGDIEAFF
v_gene: TRBV27
abundance: -
d_gene: TRBD1
j_gene: TRBJ1-1

CDR3nt: TGTGCCTGGAGTGTCCCTCTCGGGGAGGATTACTTCTATGGCTACACCTTC
CDR3aa: CAWSVPLGEDYFYGYTF
v_gene: TRBV30
abundance: -
d_gene: -
j_gene: TRBJ1-2

CDR3nt: TGTGCTAGTGGTCAGGGACAGGGTTACACAGATACGCAGTATTTT
CDR3aa: CASGQGQGYTDTQYF
v_gene: TRBV12-5
abundance: once
d_gene: TRBD1
j_gene: TRBJ2-3

CDR3nt: TGTGCCTGGAGTGTACAGGGGCCCATCTCTGGGGCCAACGTCCTGACTTTC
CDR3aa: CAWSVQGPISGANVLTF
v_gene: TRBV30
abundance: -
d_gene: TRBD1
j_gene: TRBJ2-6

CDR3nt: TGTGCCAGCGGCGCGGGAGGCACACCTTCAAACACTGAAGCTTTCTTT
CDR3aa: CASGAGGTPSNTEAFF
v_gene: TRBV2
abundance: -
d_gene: -
j_gene: TRBJ1-1

CDR3nt: TGTGCTAGTGGGTCTAGCGGGGGGGCCCTCAATGAGCAGTTCTTC
CDR3aa: CASGSSGGALNEQFF
v_gene: TRBV12-5
abundance: -
d_gene: TRBD2
j_gene: TRBJ2-1

CDR3nt: TGTGCCAGCAGTGAAAGAGAGGACAGCACCTACGAGCAGTACTTC
CDR3aa: CASSEREDSTYEQYF
v_gene: TRBV6-1
abundance: -
d_gene: -
j_gene: TRBJ2-7

CDR3nt: TGTGCCAGCAGCTTTCCGGGACAGGGCAACTATGGCTACACCTTC
CDR3aa: CASSFPGQGNYGYTF
v_gene: TRBV7-2
abundance: -
d_gene: TRBD1
j_gene: TRBJ1-2

CDR3nt: TGTGCCAGCAGCGAAACCGGGACACGTAATCAGCCCCAGCATTTT
CDR3aa: CASSETGTRNQPQHF
v_gene: TRBV7-8
abundance: -
d_gene: -
j_gene: TRBJ1-5

CDR3nt: TGTGCCAGCAGTTTATTTCGACAGCCGTTCTCCCAGACCTATGGCTACACCTTC
CDR3aa: CASSLFRQPFSQTYGYTF
v_gene: TRBV27
abundance: -
d_gene: -
j_gene: TRBJ1-2

CDR3nt: TGTGCCAGTAGTACACACAGGAATGGTCAGCCCCAGCATTTT
CDR3aa: CASSTHRNGQPQHF
v_gene: TRBV19
abundance: -
d_gene: -
j_gene: TRBJ1-5

CDR3nt: TGTGCCAGCACCCTCATGGGGGGGCCGGACGTCGATGGCTACACCTTC
CDR3aa: CASTLMGGPDVDGYTF
v_gene: TRBV11-2
abundance: -
d_gene: -
j_gene: TRBJ1-2

CDR3nt: TGTGCCAGCAGCCAAGCAGGGGTCAATGGCTACACCTTC
CDR3aa: CASSQAGVNGYTF
v_gene: TRBV4-2
abundance: -
d_gene: -
j_gene: TRBJ1-2

CDR3nt: TGCGCCAGCAGCCAAGGTAGCGGGGGTAGGAATGAGCAGTTCTTC
CDR3aa: CASSQGSGGRNEQFF
v_gene: TRBV4-3
abundance: -
d_gene: TRBD2
j_gene: TRBJ2-1

CDR3nt: TGTGCCAGCAGCTTAGGAGACAGGGAAGGCTACACCTTC
CDR3aa: CASSLGDREGYTF
v_gene: TRBV7-6
abundance: -
d_gene: TRBD1
j_gene: TRBJ1-2

CDR3nt: TGTGCCAGCAGCCTGACCGGGATAGACACAGATACGCAGTATTTT
CDR3aa: CASSLTGIDTDTQYF
v_gene: TRBV11-2
abundance: -
d_gene: -
j_gene: TRBJ2-3

CDR3nt: TGTGCCATCATCCGACAGGCCCACGAGCAGTACTTC
CDR3aa: CAIIRQAHEQYF
v_gene: TRBV10-3
abundance: -
d_gene: -
j_gene: TRBJ2-7

CDR3nt: TGTGCCAGCAGCTTAGATCCCCAGGGGTCCTACGAGCAGTACTTC
CDR3aa: CASSLDPQGSYEQYF
v_gene: TRBV7-2
abundance: -
d_gene: -
j_gene: TRBJ2-7

CDR3nt: TGTGCCACGCAGGCTCCCGATCAGCCCCAGCATTTT
CDR3aa: CATQAPDQPQHF
v_gene: TRBV10-3
abundance: -
d_gene: -
j_gene: TRBJ1-5

CDR3nt: TGTGCCAGCAGCTTAGAGGCTAGCGGATCCTACGAGCAGTACTTC
CDR3aa: CASSLEASGSYEQYF
v_gene: TRBV11-2
abundance: -
d_gene: TRBD2
j_gene: TRBJ2-7

CDR3nt: TGTGCCAGCAGCCAGGGACAGGTCTGGAACACTGAAGCTTTCTTT
CDR3aa: CASSQGQVWNTEAFF
v_gene: TRBV5-4
abundance: few
d_gene: TRBD1
j_gene: TRBJ1-1

CDR3nt: TGTGCCACCAGCAGCGACTATACAGGGGGAAAAACAGATACGCAGTATTTT
CDR3aa: CATSSDYTGGKTDTQYF
v_gene: TRBV15
abundance: -
d_gene: TRBD1
j_gene: TRBJ2-3

CDR3nt: TGTGCCAGCAGCAGATTGGGGACTAGCGGGATCCAAGAGACCCAGTACTTC
CDR3aa: CASSRLGTSGIQETQYF
v_gene: TRBV4-2
abundance: -
d_gene: TRBD2
j_gene: TRBJ2-5

CDR3nt: TGTGCCAGCAGTCTAGCGGGTGCCCCATACCGCACAGATACGCAGTATTTT
CDR3aa: CASSLAGAPYRTDTQYF
v_gene: TRBV27
abundance: -
d_gene: TRBD2
j_gene: TRBJ2-3

CDR3nt: TGTGCCAGCAGCCTGGGGGGGGGAGACTATGGCTACACCTTC
CDR3aa: CASSLGGGDYGYTF
v_gene: TRBV5-5
abundance: -
d_gene: -
j_gene: TRBJ1-2

CDR3nt: TGCAGTGCGGCTGACAATGAGCAGTTCTTC
CDR3aa: CSAADNEQFF
v_gene: TRBV20-1
abundance: -
d_gene: -
j_gene: TRBJ2-1

CDR3nt: TGCGCCAGCAGCTTAGGCGGTGAAGCTTTCTTT
CDR3aa: CASSLGGEAFF
v_gene: TRBV5-1
abundance: -
d_gene: -
j_gene: TRBJ1-1

CDR3nt: TGTGCCAGTAGTATTTCACTAACACCTCCCTATGGCTACACCTTC
CDR3aa: CASSISLTPPYGYTF
v_gene: TRBV19
abundance: -
d_gene: -
j_gene: TRBJ1-2

CDR3nt: TGTGCCAGCAGTTACTCCGGACAGGGGTACTCCTACGAGCAGTACTTC
CDR3aa: CASSYSGQGYSYEQYF
v_gene: TRBV6-5
abundance: -
d_gene: TRBD1
j_gene: TRBJ2-7

CDR3nt: TGTGCCATCAGTGAGACGGCTAGCGGGGATCTCTACAATGAGCAGTTCTTC
CDR3aa: CAISETASGDLYNEQFF
v_gene: TRBV10-3
abundance: -
d_gene: TRBD2
j_gene: TRBJ2-1